The 5 T cell receptor beta chains listed next were all sequenced from one sample in a study of cytomegalovirus exposure and HLA in healthy donors. PCR employed 60 Vbeta and 13 Jbeta primers. Generated by immunoSEQ multiplex PCR, the TCRdb table keeps only in-frame clones and is missing some. The data hold some 150,000 clones, with 70% to 90% observed a single time. The sequenced material came from PBMCs. All receptors come from a woman under 30 in good health and CMV-seronegative.

In its sample, this clone was seen a few times. Its ends do not fully match the called genes, so a read error is possible. The V gene is TRBV7-9, the J gene TRBJ2-1, with 12 nucleotides matching TRBD2. Germline lookup yields CDR1 SEHNR and CDR2 FQNEAQ (reference sequence). The length of the CDR3 is 15 residues. CDR3 nucleotide sequence: TGTTCCAGCAGCTTAATCGGACTAGCGGGATATGAGCAGTTCTTC. Translation gives CSSSLIGLAGYEQFF. Full variable domain (remainder filled in from reference TRBV7-9 and TRBJ2-1): DTGVSQNPRHKITKRGQNVTFRCDPISEHNRLYWYRQTLGQGPEFLTYFQNEAQLEKSRLLSDRFSAERPKGSFSTLEIQRTEQGDSAMYLCSSSLIGLAGYEQFFGPGTRLTVL.

Only a few counts were recorded for this clone. Here the CDR3 reads CASSVEGTGAAFF. As DNA, the CDR3 is TGTGCCAGCAGCGTAGAGGGAACAGGGGCCGCTTTCTTT. V usage is TRBV9 and J usage is TRBJ1-1; 7 bases are shared with TRBD1. Losses at the gene ends were 0 bases for V and 11 bases for J; bases not matched to a gene: 7. This CDR3 has 13 residues. Germline CDR1 is SGDLS and CDR2 is YYNGEE.

The chain employs TRBV2 and TRBJ2-3, with TRBD1 as a possible D gene (6 bases). Per germline, CDR1 SNHLY and CDR2 FYNNEI. V lost 7 bases to trimming and J lost 0 bases, with 14 bases between them. This CDR3 spans 15 amino acids. The CDR3 bases are TGTGCCAGCAACCAAGGGGGAGTTAGCACAGATACGCAGTATTTT. This codes for CASNQGGVSTDTQYF.

The chain couples TRBV7-8 to TRBJ1-5, with 7 bases fitting TRBD1. Germline lookup yields CDR1 SGHVS and CDR2 FQNEAQ. The CDR3 length is 14 residues. With V trimmed by 5 bases and J by 6 bases, 7 bases remained unmatched. The CDR3 sequence: CASSRDSARQPQHF. The DNA for the CDR3 is TGTGCCAGCAGCCGGGACAGTGCCCGTCAGCCCCAGCATTTT.

The genes are TRBV19 and TRBJ2-5; 9 bases align to TRBD1. The CDR3 runs to 17 residues. The germline V gene encodes CDR1 LNHDA and CDR2 SQIVND (reference sequence). Germline trimming cut 2 bases from V and 4 bases from J; bases unmatched to any gene: 11. CDR3 DNA: TGTGCCAGTAGTATACACGAGCCGGGACAGGGTATAGAGACCCAGTACTTC. Translation gives CASSIHEPGQGIETQYF.